This T cell receptor (beta chain) comes out of a study of metastatic and nonmetastatic thyroid tumors. At the level of the study: Comparative analysis of repertoires was undertaken across blood and tumor or nodule tissue obtained from malignant and benign thyroid patients.

Regarding the study as a whole: TCR beta diversity was reportedly significantly higher in malignant thyroid tumors than benign nodules, in blood and tumor.

At least ten counts were recorded for this clone. Its antigen is unknown. Patients were all untreated before their thyroid surgery. Original methodology: Using the CDR3 differences seen across clinicopathological groups, the authors built a distant-metastasis classifier for papillary thyroid cancer, which was meant to discriminate distant-metastatic patients. Through MiXCR, TCRdb re-clonotyped the PCR reads. None of the V and J calls come from the authors' own analysis; TCRdb made them. This table has just over 20,000 clones, about 12% appearing once. The CDR3 totals 14 residues. The ends lost 3 bases at V and 7 bases at J; junction bases unmatched: 6. In germline, CDR1 is SGDLS, CDR2 YYNGEE.

This TCR was sampled from a female donor with papillary thyroid cancer or a benign thyroid nodule (not recorded which). Some clones in this sample may be carry-over from other donors' samples. Sample: blood. The gene calls are TRBV9 and TRBJ2-2; 7 bases align to TRBD2. CDR3 amino acids: CASSGSAGSGELFF. The CDR3 DNA is TGTGCCAGCAGCGGATCAGCGGGAAGCGGGGAGCTGTTTTTT.